The 20 T cell receptor beta chains below come from one sample, sequenced in a study of early T cells in non-severe SARS-CoV-2 infection. TCRdb redid the calling of the 5' RACE reads with MiXCR, one entry per CDR3 protein. The table includes about 30,000 distinct CDR3 sequences, 5.5% to 6.5% detected once. The sample comprised whole blood. These receptors all stem from an adult who was a healthcare worker with PCR-confirmed SARS-CoV-2 infection or an uninfected control (not recorded which).

This clonotype was picked up many times. The chain is built from TRBV2 and TRBJ1-5; TRBD1 aligns across 12 bases. This CDR3 is built from 19 residues. The V gene end was trimmed by 2 bases and the J gene end by 0 bases; junction bases not matched to a gene: 8. Germline-derived CDR1 and CDR2 are SNHLY and FYNNEI. In DNA form, the CDR3 reads TGTGCCAGCAGTGAAATAGGGACAGGGGGCCCTTATAGCAATCAGCCCCAGCATTTT. Its protein is CASSEIGTGGPYSNQPQHF.

There are many counts of this clonotype. V gene TRBV12-3 or TRBV12-4 combines with J gene TRBJ2-2; D assignment may be TRBD1 or TRBD2 (5 bases each). The CDR3 extends over 17 amino acids. With 3 bases removed from V and 2 bases from J, the gap between germline ends came to 16 bases. The CDR3 is CASSFAISGLNTGELFF. DNA of the CDR3: TGTGCCAGCAGTTTTGCAATTTCGGGGCTAAACACCGGGGAGCTGTTTTTT.

The sample holds many counts of this clonotype. V is TRBV28 and J is TRBJ2-1; unclear D gene. CDR3 length equals 16 residues. Germline values: CDR1 MDHEN, CDR2 SYDVKM. Trimming shortened V by 0 bases and J by 0 bases, and 9 bases separated the two germline ends. CDR3 sequence: CASSLWAGSSYNEQFF. CDR3 nucleotide sequence: TGTGCCAGCAGTTTATGGGCCGGTAGCTCCTACAATGAGCAGTTCTTC.

This clonotype was seen a handful of times. Here the CDR3 reads CASSLAHGEKLFF. CDR3 nucleotide sequence: TGTGCCAGCAGTTTGGCGCACGGAGAAAAACTGTTTTTT. The chain links TRBV28 to TRBJ1-4; D gene uncertain. The CDR3 runs to 13 residues. Germline loops: CDR1 MDHEN, CDR2 SYDVKM. V shed 3 bases and J shed 8 bases, with 10 bases lying between them.

With respect to this clonotype: A much larger clone lies one base from this, so it may be a read error. This sequence joins TRBV5-1 and TRBJ2-7; D unresolved. Germline CDR1 SGHRS, CDR2 YFSETQ. Trimming left V 2 bases short and J 4 bases short, with 13 bases between. The CDR3 length is 14 residues. The CDR3 DNA reads as TGCGCCAGCAGCTTTGACACCCCCTTTTACGAGCAGTACTTC. Protein product: CASSFDTPFYEQYF.

This clonotype is medium-sized. V gene TRBV12-3 or TRBV12-4 combines with J gene TRBJ2-3; 9 bases agree with TRBD2. The CDR3 covers 14 residues. V shed 6 bases and J 5 bases; nucleotides not matched to a gene: 6. The CDR3 region is CASSKERGVDTQYF. The CDR3 DNA follows: TGTGCCAGCAGCAAGGAGCGGGGGGTAGATACGCAGTATTTT.

The chain links TRBV7-2 to TRBJ2-5; unclear D gene. CDR3 length: 13 residues. V was shortened by 8 bases and J by 5 bases, with 15 bases between the two germline ends. Germline V gene lookup returns CDR1 SGHTA and CDR2 FQGNSA. The CDR3 DNA sequence: TGTGCCAGCCGCCAAGCCGCAAGGGAGACCCAGTACTTC. Translation: CASRQAARETQYF.

The sample holds many counts of this clonotype. V and J are TRBV9 and TRBJ2-7, with D unresolved. From germline, CDR1 is SGDLS and CDR2 YYNGEE. CDR3 size: 14 residues. V shed 0 bases and J shed 4 bases, with 11 bases lying between them. CDR3 protein: CASSVGSGPYEQYF. As DNA, the CDR3 is TGTGCCAGCAGCGTAGGAAGTGGCCCTTACGAGCAGTACTTC.

At least ten counts were recorded for this clonotype. The V call is TRBV6-6, the J call TRBJ2-3; 11 bases are shared with TRBD2. CDR3 length equals 14 residues. The germline V gene encodes CDR1 MNHNY and CDR2 SVGAGI (reference sequence). J lost 5 bases, V lost 5 bases, and 3 bases had no gene match. The chain's CDR3 is CASSPGTSGDTQYF. CDR3 DNA: TGTGCCAGCAGTCCCGGGACTAGCGGAGATACGCAGTATTTT.

This clonotype came up many times. The chain couples TRBV7-2 to TRBJ1-4; D is perhaps TRBD1 (5 bases). The CDR3 runs 14 residues. Germline-derived CDR1 and CDR2 are SGHTA and FQGNSA. With 2 bases removed from V and 6 bases from J, the gap between germline ends came to 10 bases. CDR3 DNA: TGTGCCAGCAGCTTATTCGGGGCCTATGAAAAACTGTTTTTT. Protein product: CASSLFGAYEKLFF.

This clonotype has ten or more counts. The chain combines TRBV19 with TRBJ1-2; D gene uncertain. CDR3 length: 14 residues. Germline V lookup: CDR1 LNHDA, CDR2 SQIVND (reference sequence). V lost 6 bases, J lost 6 bases, and 17 bases lay in between. This chain's CDR3 is CASRKTAGFNGYTF. Here the CDR3 DNA reads TGTGCCAGTAGGAAAACTGCAGGTTTCAATGGCTACACCTTC.

This sequence joins TRBV21-1 and TRBJ2-1; whether TRBD2, the table's D call, matches the DNA was not checked. TRBV21-1 is marked as a pseudogene. The CDR3 runs to 14 residues. This CDR3 reads CASRTSGSYNEQFF. The DNA of the CDR3 is TGTGCCAGCAGGACTAGCGGCTCCTACAATGAGCAGTTCTTC.

This clonotype was counted at least ten times. V gene TRBV5-1 combines with J gene TRBJ2-1; D ambiguous. The CDR3 is 15 amino acids. Germline CDR1 SGHRS, CDR2 YFSETQ. V lost 2 bases and J lost 3, with 12 bases in between. This CDR3 is CASSLLWAIYNEQFF. DNA of the CDR3: TGCGCCAGCAGCTTATTGTGGGCGATCTACAATGAGCAGTTCTTC.

This clonotype is classed as medium-sized. The rearrangement links TRBV7-6 to TRBJ2-7, with 10 bases lining up with TRBD2. This CDR3 comprises 16 residues. Germline-derived CDR1 and CDR2 are SGHVS and FNYEAQ. V was pared by 2 bases and J by 7 bases, with 11 bases of the junction left unmatched. The CDR3 is CASSLLSSGGAGEQYF. DNA for the CDR3: TGTGCCAGCAGCTTATTAAGCAGCGGGGGGGCTGGAGAGCAGTACTTC.

With regard to this clonotype: One base away lies a much larger clone, so this may be a sequencing read error. CDR3 sequence: CASSWTFPGQPQHF. DNA for the CDR3: TGTGCCAGCTCCTGGACCTTTCCCGGGCAGCCCCAGCATTTT. The chain carries TRBV18 and TRBJ1-5; no reliable D call. The CDR3 is 14 residues long. CDR1 is KGHSH, CDR2 LQKENI, per germline. V was shortened by 6 bases and J by 7 bases, with 16 bases between the two germline ends. Full variable domain (missing parts from reference TRBV18 and TRBJ1-5): NAGVMQNPRHLVRRRGQEARLRCSPMKGHSHVYWYRQLPEEGLKFMVYLQKENIIDESGMPKERFSAEFPKEGPSILRIQQVVRGDSAAYFCASSWTFPGQPQHFGDGTRLSIL.

The V call is TRBV6-5, the J call TRBJ1-2, with 9 nucleotides matching TRBD1. J lost 7 bases, V lost 5 bases, and 8 bases had no gene match. The CDR3 is made up of 14 amino acids. Germline CDR1 and CDR2: MNHEY and SVGAGI. The CDR3 is CASSLSGTGLGYTF. The CDR3 DNA reads as TGTGCCAGCAGTCTGTCCGGGACAGGGCTTGGCTACACCTTC.

V gene TRBV21-1 combines with J gene TRBJ2-1. TRBV21-1 is described as a pseudogene. The CDR3 is 10 amino acids. CDR3 sequence (DNA): TGTGCCAGCAGCAATAGTGAGCAGTTCTTC. This codes for CASSNSEQFF.

The V gene is TRBV4-3, the J gene TRBJ2-3; maybe TRBD1 (6 bases). The V and J ends lost 0 bases and 4 bases respectively, with 20 bases between them. The CDR3 has 18 residues. CDR1 is LGHNA and CDR2 is YSLEER in the germline V gene. CDR3 loop: CASSQEGARGLVADTQYF. CDR3 coding DNA: TGCGCCAGCAGCCAAGAAGGCGCCAGGGGCTTGGTGGCAGATACGCAGTATTTT.

As concerns this clonotype: A much larger clone sits a single nucleotide away, making a read error possible. CDR3 DNA sequence: TGCAGCGTTGCCGCGGACCGAGATTCACCCCTCCACTTT. This gives the protein CSVAADRDSPLHF. The chain recombines TRBV29-1 with TRBJ1-6, with D uncertain. V dropped 4 bases and J dropped 8 bases, with 12 bases sitting between them. This CDR3 has 13 amino acids. Germline V gene sequence: CDR1 SQVTM, CDR2 ANQGSEA.

This clonotype came up many times. The CDR3 region is CSVGSQGASGELFF. CDR3 coding DNA: TGCAGCGTTGGTTCACAGGGGGCTTCCGGGGAGCTGTTTTTT. The V and J genes are TRBV29-1 and TRBJ2-2; 9 bases line up with TRBD1. There are 14 residues in the CDR3. The germline gives CDR1 SQVTM, CDR2 ANQGSEA. V lost 4 bases and J lost 6; bases outside the gene matches: 6.